Listed below are T cell receptor beta chains from one sample, sequenced in a study of neoadjuvant nivolumab and ipilimumab in lung cancer. The protocol was immunoSEQ multiplex PCR, while the TCRdb copy is restricted to in-frame clones and leaves out a portion. The table includes fewer than 20,000 clones, around three quarters detected once. Sequences were derived from tumor tissue, sampled after neoadjuvant nivolumab, alone or with ipilimumab, at or shortly before surgery. The receptors shown here come from an adult with non-small cell lung cancer. Each CDR3 is given with its conserved first and last residue. The D gene is left open where the match is weak. Where a row states a size, it is once, few, many or the class of an expanded clone; other rows omit it.

DNA: TGTGCCAGCAGTGTAGGGGGGTGGCCCCAGCATTTT; CDR3: CASSVGGWPQHF; V: TRBV6-1; J: TRBJ1-5; D: -; size: -; length: 12
DNA: TGTGCCAGCAGCTTGGGAGACCAAGAGACCCAGTACTTC; CDR3: CASSLGDQETQYF; V: TRBV5-4; J: TRBJ2-5; D: -; size: -; length: 13
DNA: TGTGCCAGCATTGGTGGCTATCGGGAAAAACTGTTTTTT; CDR3: CASIGGYREKLFF; V: TRBV28; J: TRBJ1-4; D: -; size: -; length: 13
DNA: TGTGCCAGCAGTTTCTGGGGGAGGGCCACGGATGAGCAGTTCTTC; CDR3: CASSFWGRATDEQFF; V: TRBV27; J: TRBJ2-1; D: TRBD2; size: -; length: 15
DNA: TGTGCCAGCAGCTCCGACATAGGTGGCTACACCTTC; CDR3: CASSSDIGGYTF; V: TRBV7-2; J: TRBJ1-2; D: -; size: -; length: 12
DNA: TGTGCCAGCAGTGAACAGGGGCCCACAGATACGCAGTATTTT; CDR3: CASSEQGPTDTQYF; V: TRBV6-1; J: TRBJ2-3; D: -; size: -; length: 14
DNA: TGTGCCAGTACCCCGACAGGGGGCTTGGGGAATGAGCAGTTCTTC; CDR3: CASTPTGGLGNEQFF; V: TRBV19; J: TRBJ2-1; D: TRBD1; size: few; length: 15
DNA: TGTGCCAGCAGCCAGCAAGGACAGCTCTATGGCTACACCTTC; CDR3: CASSQQGQLYGYTF; V: TRBV4-2; J: TRBJ1-2; D: -; size: few; length: 14
DNA: TGCAGCGCATCCGGGACAGGGATATACGAGCAGTACTTC; CDR3: CSASGTGIYEQYF; V: TRBV29-1; J: TRBJ2-7; D: TRBD1; size: -; length: 13
DNA: TGTGCCATCAGTGAGATAGGTGATCAGCCCCAGCATTTT; CDR3: CAISEIGDQPQHF; V: TRBV10-3; J: TRBJ1-5; D: -; size: once; length: 13
DNA: TGTGCCAGCGAAGACCCAGGTCTAACCTACGAGCAGTACTTC; CDR3: CASEDPGLTYEQYF; V: TRBV6-1; J: TRBJ2-7; D: -; size: -; length: 14
DNA: TGTGCCAGCAGCACCGGGGGGACTAGCGAGACAGATACGCAGTATTTT; CDR3: CASSTGGTSETDTQYF; V: TRBV4-2; J: TRBJ2-3; D: TRBD2; size: -; length: 16
DNA: TGTGCCAGCGGTTCCATGAACACTGAAGCTTTCTTT; CDR3: CASGSMNTEAFF; V: TRBV25-1; J: TRBJ1-1; D: -; size: -; length: 12
DNA: TGCGCCAGCATGGCAGATTCGACTAATGAAAAACTGTTTTTT; CDR3: CASMADSTNEKLFF; V: TRBV5-1; J: TRBJ1-4; D: -; size: -; length: 14
DNA: TGTGCCAGCAGTTCGGGCGGAGCTAGCACAGATACGCAGTATTTT; CDR3: CASSSGGASTDTQYF; V: TRBV2; J: TRBJ2-3; D: -; size: -; length: 15
DNA: TGTGCCAGCAGCTTCCCTAGAAGCTCCTACAATGAGCAGTTCTTC; CDR3: CASSFPRSSYNEQFF; V: TRBV7-2; J: TRBJ2-1; D: -; size: -; length: 15
DNA: TGTGCCAGCCATGAGGGCGCTGGGAGTTCAGATACGCAGTATTTT; CDR3: CASHEGAGSSDTQYF; V: TRBV4-2; J: TRBJ2-3; D: -; size: medium-sized; length: 15
DNA: TGTGCCAGCAGTAGGGGTGCGAGTGAGCAGTTCTTC; CDR3: CASSRGASEQFF; V: TRBV11-3; J: TRBJ2-1; D: -; size: -; length: 12
DNA: TGCAGCGTTTCACGATCCCAGACCGGGGAGCTGTTTTTT; CDR3: CSVSRSQTGELFF; V: TRBV29-1; J: TRBJ2-2; D: -; size: -; length: 13
DNA: TGTGCCAGTAGTGTGACAGGGGCCCTCAATCAGCCCCAGCATTTT; CDR3: CASSVTGALNQPQHF; V: TRBV19; J: TRBJ1-5; D: TRBD1; size: -; length: 15
DNA: TGTGCCAGCAGCCAATCTAGCGGGAGCTCCTACGAGCAGTACTTC; CDR3: CASSQSSGSSYEQYF; V: TRBV4-2; J: TRBJ2-7; D: TRBD2; size: -; length: 15
DNA: TGCGCCAGCAGCTTGGTGGAAAAGGGAGAGCAGTACTTC; CDR3: CASSLVEKGEQYF; V: TRBV5-1; J: TRBJ2-7; D: -; size: -; length: 13
DNA: TGCGCCAGCAGCCAAGCCAGGTCAGGGTTCGAGCAGTACTTC; CDR3: CASSQARSGFEQYF; V: TRBV4-3; J: TRBJ2-7; D: -; size: -; length: 14
DNA: TGTGCCAGCAGCTACATGACAGGGAACTATGGCTACACCTTC; CDR3: CASSYMTGNYGYTF; V: TRBV6-5; J: TRBJ1-2; D: TRBD1; size: few; length: 14
DNA: TGTGCCAGCTCAGACCTCCCCGGGCCCCTGTCCGAGCAGTACTTC; CDR3: CASSDLPGPLSEQYF; V: TRBV18; J: TRBJ2-7; D: -; size: -; length: 15